These 20 T cell receptor beta chains originate from one sample sequenced in a study of cytomegalovirus exposure and HLA in healthy donors. The primer mix had 60 Vbeta and 13 Jbeta primers. The table came from immunoSEQ multiplex PCR; TCRdb's copy has only in-frame clones and leaves some out. This sample yields about 130,000 clones, of which 75% to 85% are seen a single time; more than 3% belongs to the top ten. Material: PBMCs. The receptors here all came from a man aged 35 to 55 in good health and CMV-seronegative.

The chain recombines TRBV5-1 with TRBJ2-1, with TRBD1 matching 7 bases. The V gene end was trimmed by 0 bases and the J gene end by 8 bases; junction bases not matched to a gene: 11. The CDR3 has 16 amino acids. Germline V lookup: CDR1 SGHRS, CDR2 YFSETQ. This CDR3 reads CASSLGLGTAYYEQFF. The CDR3 nucleotides are TGCGCCAGCAGCTTGGGGCTAGGGACAGCGTATTATGAGCAGTTCTTC.

The rearrangement joins TRBV6-5 to TRBJ1-2; D is unresolved. This CDR3 is 11 amino acids long. V was cut by 2 bases and J by 7 bases, with 5 bases left in between. From germline, CDR1 is MNHEY and CDR2 SVGAGI. For the CDR3, the DNA is TGTGCCAGCAGTTACATCGGTGGCTACACCTTC. Protein sequence: CASSYIGGYTF.

The CDR3 loop is CASSLTVLGQSTNEKLFF. The CDR3 DNA is TGCGCCAGCAGCTTAACTGTTCTAGGACAGTCAACTAATGAAAAACTGTTTTTT. This sequence joins TRBV5-1 and TRBJ1-4, with TRBD1 as a possible D gene (6 bases). V was cut by 2 bases and J by 0 bases, with 17 bases left in between. This CDR3 spans 18 amino acids. Germline V gene sequence: CDR1 SGHRS, CDR2 YFSETQ.

V and J are TRBV28 and TRBJ1-2; TRBD1 might be the D (6 bases). CDR1 MDHEN and CDR2 SYDVKM come from the germline V gene. CDR3 size: 18 residues. Trimming cost V 1 base and J 0 bases, with 18 bases left between them. This CDR3 reads CASSLYRVLGLPNYGYTF. CDR3 DNA: TGTGCCAGCAGTTTATACAGGGTCCTTGGCCTCCCTAACTATGGCTACACCTTC.

This clone showed up just a few times. This chain links TRBV9 with TRBJ2-5, with 7 nucleotides matching TRBD1. The germline gives CDR1 SGDLS, CDR2 YYNGEE. There are 14 residues in the CDR3. Losses at the gene ends were 4 bases for V and 1 base for J; bases not matched to a gene: 4. CDR3 loop: CASSPGTAQETQYF. The CDR3 DNA is TGTGCCAGCAGCCCCGGGACAGCCCAAGAGACCCAGTACTTC.

CDR3: CASSNGQGYEQYF. The CDR3 region has the DNA TGTGCCAGCAGCAACGGACAGGGCTACGAGCAGTACTTC. This chain connects TRBV7-8 to TRBJ2-7, with 8 bases lining up with TRBD1. Germline values: CDR1 SGHVS, CDR2 FQNEAQ. The CDR3 runs to 13 residues. V gave up 5 bases and J gave up 3 bases; unmatched junction bases: 3.

The rearrangement joins TRBV7-8 to TRBJ2-5; a possible D gene is TRBD2 (5 bases). V lost 4 bases and J lost 4, with 13 bases in between. CDR3 size: 14 residues. Per germline, CDR1 SGHVS and CDR2 FQNEAQ. CDR3 nucleotides: TGTGCCAGCAGCTCCCCGAGGGTCCGAGAGACCCAGTACTTC. It translates to CASSSPRVRETQYF.

The chain links TRBV7-2 to TRBJ2-2, with D possibly being TRBD2 (7 bases). V was clipped by 5 bases and J by 6 bases, with 16 bases between them. Germline values: CDR1 SGHTA, CDR2 FQGNSA. This CDR3 has 15 residues. For the CDR3, the DNA is TGTGCCAGCAGCCCCCGGGGGGCCCGCGCCGGGGAGCTGTTTTTT. It codes for CASSPRGARAGELFF.

The chain recombines TRBV25-1 with TRBJ1-2; the D gene is possibly TRBD1 (6 bases). Per the germline V gene, CDR1 is MGHDK and CDR2 is SYGVNS. Trimming took off 11 bases at V and 2 bases at J, with 15 bases between the two ends. This CDR3 region has 13 residues. DNA of the CDR3: TGTGCCCCGAGAAAACAGGGAAACTATGGCTACACCTTC. Its protein product is CAPRKQGNYGYTF.

The genes are TRBV7-8 and TRBJ2-3; weak D call: TRBD2 (7 bases). The CDR3 spans 16 residues. In germline, CDR1 is SGHVS, CDR2 FQNEAQ. Trimming took 2 bases from V and 2 from J, leaving 14 bases between them. CDR3: CASSLMRGGLTDTQYF. The CDR3 nucleotides are TGTGCCAGCAGCTTAATGAGGGGGGGGCTCACAGATACGCAGTATTTT.

This clone was recorded once. The genes are TRBV6-5 and TRBJ1-1, with 7 bases aligning to TRBD1. Germline V gives CDR1 MNHEY, CDR2 SVGAGI. After removal of 2 bases from V and 4 bases from J, the junction contained 1 base not matched to a gene. The CDR3 length is 13 residues. CDR3 in amino acids: CASSYGTVTEAFF. In DNA form, the CDR3 reads TGTGCCAGCAGTTACGGGACAGTCACTGAAGCTTTCTTT.

This clone came up once. The V and J genes are TRBV9 and TRBJ1-1, with TRBD1 matching 7 bases. Germline CDR1 SGDLS, CDR2 YYNGEE. CDR3 length equals 14 residues. V was pared by 0 bases and J by 5 bases, with 4 bases of the junction left unmatched. CDR3 sequence reads: CASSVGDRATEAFF. CDR3 nucleotide sequence: TGTGCCAGCAGCGTAGGTGACAGGGCGACTGAAGCTTTCTTT. The full variable domain, in which reference TRBV9 and TRBJ1-1 provide the parts outside the CDR3, is DSGVTQTPKHLITATGQRVTLRCSPRSGDLSVYWYQQSLDQGLQFLIQYYNGEERAKGNILERFSAQQFPDLHSELNLSSLELGDSALYFCASSVGDRATEAFFGQGTRLTVV.

This chain uses TRBV2 with TRBJ1-5; a weak D match, TRBD1 (5 bases). The CDR3 sequence is 15 residues long. Trimming removed 6 bases from V and 0 bases from J, with 12 bases in between. CDR1 and CDR2 (germline): SNHLY, FYNNEI. CDR3 loop: CASRGRVDSNQPQHF. In nucleotides, the CDR3 is TGTGCCAGCAGGGGCAGGGTCGATAGCAATCAGCCCCAGCATTTT.

This chain joins TRBV7-9 and TRBJ1-2; 10 nucleotides match TRBD1. The V segment lost 1 base and the J segment 4 bases; nucleotides outside the gene matches: 6. The CDR3 is 16 amino acids. Germline values: CDR1 SEHNR, CDR2 FQNEAQ (reference sequence). This chain's CDR3 is CASSLVGGQGGYGYTF. In nucleotides, the CDR3 is TGTGCCAGCAGCTTAGTCGGTGGACAGGGGGGCTATGGCTACACCTTC.

The genes are TRBV7-3 and TRBJ2-5; TRBD2 matches at 7 bases. CDR1 and CDR2 from the germline V gene are SGHTA and FQGTGA. This CDR3 has 12 residues. The J segment lost 7 bases and the V segment lost 2 bases, leaving 1 base of the junction unmatched. CDR3 DNA sequence: TGTGCCAGCAGCTTATCGGGAGGGACCCAGTACTTC. This codes for CASSLSGGTQYF. The complete variable domain, with remaining parts taken from reference TRBV7-3 and TRBJ2-5, reads GAGVSQTPSNKVTEKGKYVELRCDPISGHTALYWYRQSLGQGPEFLIYFQGTGAADDSGLPNDRFFAVRPEGSVSTLKIQRTERGDSAVYLCASSLSGGTQYFGPGTRLLVL.

The V and J genes are TRBV18 and TRBJ2-5, with 11 bases aligning to TRBD2. The CDR3 contains 16 residues. The germline V gene encodes CDR1 KGHSH and CDR2 LQKENI. The V segment lost 2 bases and the J segment 5 bases; nucleotides outside the gene matches: 7. This CDR3 is CASSPASGGTVETQYF. The CDR3 DNA is TGTGCCAGCTCACCAGCTAGCGGGGGGACGGTGGAGACCCAGTACTTC.

V gene TRBV7-2 combines with J gene TRBJ2-6; 7 nucleotides line up with TRBD1. CDR3 length: 15 amino acids. Germline V CDR1 and CDR2: SGHTA, FQGNSA. J was trimmed by 4 bases and V by 5 bases; bases with no gene match: 5. CDR3 loop: CASSHRGPGANVLTF. DNA of the CDR3: TGTGCCAGCAGCCATAGGGGGCCAGGGGCCAACGTCCTGACTTTC.

The V gene is TRBV2, the J gene TRBJ1-4; 7 positions match TRBD1. Trimming removed 10 bases from V and 5 bases from J; junction bases left unmatched: 10. The CDR3 is 14 amino acids. In germline, CDR1 is SNHLY, CDR2 FYNNEI. The CDR3 region is CATNRGPGNEKLFF. The CDR3, as DNA: TGTGCCACCAACAGGGGCCCCGGAAATGAAAAACTGTTTTTT.

The chain links TRBV7-9 to TRBJ2-1; TRBD1 matches at 10 bases. The junction had 7 bases not matched to a gene; V was cut back by 5 bases and J by 6 bases. The CDR3 spans 15 residues. In germline, CDR1 is SEHNR, CDR2 FQNEAQ (reference sequence). The CDR3 loop reads CASSPGTGEPNEQFF. For the CDR3, the DNA is TGTGCCAGCAGCCCAGGGACAGGGGAGCCCAATGAGCAGTTCTTC.

This clone was seen a few times. The V and J genes are TRBV12-5 and TRBJ2-1, with 8 positions matching TRBD1. V gave up 7 bases and J gave up 7 bases; unmatched junction bases: 9. Germline V gene sequence: CDR1 LGHNT, CDR2 FRNRAP. The CDR3 contains 14 residues. The CDR3 sequence: CASARGQAGNEQFF. In DNA form, the CDR3 reads TGTGCTAGTGCCCGGGGACAGGCGGGTAATGAGCAGTTCTTC.